This T cell receptor (beta chain) was sequenced in a study of T cell responses to AZD1222 COVID-19 vaccine. Only in-frame clones appear in the TCRdb table, and some are missing; sequencing was by immunoSEQ multiplex PCR. The table shows more than 90,000 clones, with around 89% occurring only once. Some second doses came at about 4 weeks and others at about 12 weeks; these were pooled. The sample in question was peripheral blood, obtained 28 days after the second AZD1222 dose. This receptor was identified in an adult who received the AZD1222 COVID-19 vaccine.

CDR3 sequence: CSVEAGYYNEQFF. In nucleotides, the CDR3 is TGCAGCGTTGAGGCAGGATATTACAATGAGCAGTTCTTC. The gene calls are TRBV29-1 and TRBJ2-1; no firm D call. CDR1 is SQVTM, CDR2 ANQGSEA, per germline. Trimming shortened V by 3 bases and J by 4 bases, and 10 bases separated the two germline ends. This CDR3 has 13 amino acids.